This TCR beta chain was captured in a study of T cells in Graves' hyperthyroidism and ophthalmopathy. TCR beta CDR3 regions were amplified from RNA transcripts. Researchers ran a first-round RT-PCR on the TCR CDR3 using the HTBI primer set. One entry per CDR3 protein results from TCRdb running MiXCR on the multiplex PCR reads. Of nearly 600,000 distinct CDR3 sequences in the sample, roughly 13% were seen once. This clonotype was picked up many times. Its antigen is undetermined. The CDR3 covers 12 residues. The V end was cut by 8 bases, the J end by 5 bases, with 13 bases between. Germline V gene data show CDR1 as ENHRY and CDR2 as SYGVKD. General observations from the study: Most thyroid clonotypes expanded above 0.001 appeared in blood too. The model foresaw ophthalmopathy a median 6.5 months prior to onset.

The patients, who ranged from 18 to 65 in age, presented with newly diagnosed hyperthyroidism lasting under 2 months. Sample: blood. The receptor's source is a woman under 40 with Graves' hyperthyroidism that later progressed to Graves' ophthalmopathy. The chain employs TRBV10-3 and TRBJ2-7; TRBD2 is a possible D gene (6 bases). The chain's CDR3 is CAIRGAEDEQYF. CDR3 DNA sequence: TGTGCCATCCGCGGGGCAGAAGACGAGCAGTACTTC.